This T cell receptor beta chain originates from a study of control samples from healthy donors and cancer patients. The repertoire was sequenced with immunoSEQ multiplex PCR; TCRdb's copy has only in-frame clones and lacks some. The sample carries 230,000 or so clones, roughly 94% recorded once. This CDR3 contains 14 residues. V was cut by 2 bases and J by 4 bases, with 10 bases left in between. Germline loops: CDR1 SGHRS, CDR2 YFSETQ. Concerning this clone: Other DNA sequences in the sample encode the same CDR3.

The clonotype was recovered from a man in his fifties or sixties in good health. This sequence joins TRBV5-1 and TRBJ1-3; D perhaps matches TRBD1 (6 bases). The sequenced sample was blood. In DNA, the CDR3 is TGCGCCAGCAGCTTAGCAGGGGTCGGAAACACCATATATTTT. Translating it yields CASSLAGVGNTIYF.